This T cell receptor (beta chain) was obtained from a study of brain T cells in children with intractable seizures. Study results and limitations: Patients' HCMV serostatus was unknown; virus specificity rests on CDR3 similarity alone.

Surgery cases with the highest brain T cell transcript signatures were chosen for sequencing. Patients received at least one anti-epileptic drug before surgery. TCRdb keeps only in-frame clones here, not all; method: immunoSEQ multiplex PCR. The repertoire holds 110,000 or so clones, with approximately 94% as singletons. Details on this clone: Antigen specificity is unknown.

Trimming took off 3 bases at V and 5 bases at J, with 8 bases between the two ends. Germline lookup yields CDR1 MDHEN and CDR2 SYDVKM. The CDR3 has 12 amino acids. The specimen was peripheral blood, collected at surgery. The rearrangement uses TRBV28 and TRBJ2-7; tentative D call: TRBD2 (5 bases). The clonotype originates from a boy younger than two with hemimegalencephaly and intractable seizures. The CDR3 DNA reads TGTGCCAGCAGTTTCCTCGGGGACGAGCAGTACTTC. Protein sequence: CASSFLGDEQYF. The full variable domain, with the rest looked up from reference TRBV28 and TRBJ2-7, is DVKVTQSSRYLVKRTGEKVFLECVQDMDHENMFWYRQDPGLGLRLIYFSYDVKMKEKGDIPEGYSVSREKKERFSLILESASTNQTSMYLCASSFLGDEQYFGPGTRLTVT.